The text below deals with one TCR beta chain. Antigen specificity is unknown. Germline assignment: CDR1 MGHRA and CDR2 YSYEKL. The V gene lost 0 bases and the J gene lost 3 bases, with 9 bases spanning the gap. This CDR3 contains 14 residues. Investigators prepared the TCR beta libraries by applying iRepertoire HTBI primers and Arm-PCR of CDR3 regions. TCRdb re-analysed the multiplex PCR reads in MiXCR, keeping a single row per CDR3 protein. Of roughly 500,000 distinct CDR3 sequences in the sample, under 25% were seen once. The sample comes from a study of regulatory T cells in long-lasting Graves disease. General study results and limits: Gene preferences differed: TRBV28, TRBJ1-2, TRBJ2-5 in persistent cases.

Time point reported: persistent/refractory GD, antithyroid drugs over 5 years with positive TRAb. Preparation of the TCR library used RNA extracted from PBMCs. The receptor was derived from a female donor with Graves disease. Sample: peripheral blood mononuclear cells (PBMCs), taken when the disease was refractory, from a patient treated with antithyroid drugs. The gene calls are TRBV4-1 and TRBJ2-7; D gene uncertain. The CDR3 nucleotides read TGCGCCAGCAGCCAAGAGGAACCAAACTACGAGCAGTACTTC. This gives the protein CASSQEEPNYEQYF.